Presented here are 30 T cell receptor beta chains from one specimen sequenced in a study of blood T cell repertoires in COVID-19. Clones were read by immunoSEQ multiplex PCR, and TCRdb kept only the in-frame ones, dropping some. Of 95,000 to 150,000 clones listed, 82% are singletons. The sequenced material came from peripheral blood. These receptors all come from a woman aged 70-85 years with acute or convalescent COVID-19.

V and J are TRBV12-5 and TRBJ2-1, with TRBD2 as a possible D gene (6 bases). CDR1 LGHNT and CDR2 FRNRAP come from the germline V gene. Trimming left V 5 bases short and J 10 bases short, with 15 bases between. The CDR3 length is 13 residues. The CDR3 here is CASGQAGSREQFF. In DNA form, the CDR3 reads TGTGCTAGTGGTCAAGCGGGTTCGAGAGAGCAGTTCTTC.

The chain couples TRBV7-9 to TRBJ1-1; 11 bases line up with TRBD1. The V gene end was trimmed by 5 bases and the J gene end by 7 bases; junction bases not matched to a gene: 6. Germline V lookup: CDR1 SEHNR, CDR2 FQNEAQ (reference sequence). The CDR3 runs to 14 residues. This chain's CDR3 is CASSPDRGQDEAFF. CDR3 coding DNA: TGTGCCAGCAGCCCGGACAGGGGGCAGGATGAAGCTTTCTTT. Filled out from reference TRBV7-9 and TRBJ1-1, the complete variable domain reads DTGVSQNPRHKITKRGQNVTFRCDPISEHNRLYWYRQTLGQGPEFLTYFQNEAQLEKSRLLSDRFSAERPKGSFSTLEIQRTEQGDSAMYLCASSPDRGQDEAFFGQGTRLTVV.

CDR3 nucleotide sequence: TGCGCCAGCAGCTTGGGGGGACAGGGAAGTGGCTATGGCTACACCTTC. The encoded protein is CASSLGGQGSGYGYTF. The rearrangement uses TRBV5-1 and TRBJ1-2; 9 bases align to TRBD1. V was pared by 0 bases and J by 4 bases, with 7 bases of the junction left unmatched. This CDR3 region has 16 residues. Germline values: CDR1 SGHRS, CDR2 YFSETQ.

This clone was observed a few times. The chain is built from TRBV7-2 and TRBJ1-5, with TRBD1 matching 11 bases. Germline lookup yields CDR1 SGHTA and CDR2 FQGNSA. There are 15 residues in the CDR3. V shed 3 bases and J 6 bases; nucleotides not matched to a gene: 4. CDR3 DNA: TGTGCCAGCAGCTTGGACAGGGGGCATGTTCAGCCCCAGCATTTT. This gives the protein CASSLDRGHVQPQHF.

The chain recombines TRBV5-6 with TRBJ2-7; perhaps TRBD1 as D (6 bases). V lost 1 base to trimming and J lost 0 bases, with 11 bases between them. CDR1 is SGHDT, CDR2 YYEEEE, per germline. The CDR3 contains 15 residues. The CDR3 sequence is CASSLSPTGSYEQYV. The CDR3 nucleotides read TGTGCCAGCAGCTTGTCGCCGACAGGCTCCTACGAGCAGTACGTC.

This chain's CDR3 is CASSPWTDFNTEAFF. CDR3 DNA sequence: TGTGCCAGCAGCCCTTGGACAGATTTTAACACTGAAGCTTTCTTT. The V and J genes are TRBV2 and TRBJ1-1, with D perhaps TRBD1 (6 bases). V dropped 6 bases and J dropped 2 bases, with 16 bases sitting between them. Germline loops: CDR1 SNHLY, CDR2 FYNNEI. The CDR3 is made up of 15 amino acids. The full variable domain, rest sourced from reference TRBV2 and TRBJ1-1, is EPEVTQTPSHQVTQMGQEVILRCVPISNHLYFYWYRQILGQKVEFLVSFYNNEISEKSEIFDDQFSVERPDGSNFTLKIRSTKLEDSAMYFCASSPWTDFNTEAFFGQGTRLTVV.

The genes are TRBV9 and TRBJ1-2, with D possibly being TRBD1 (5 bases). CDR3 length: 15 residues. Trimming took off 0 bases at V and 3 bases at J, with 12 bases between the two ends. Germline loops: CDR1 SGDLS, CDR2 YYNGEE. DNA for the CDR3: TGTGCCAGCAGCGTAGCTATCGGGGGAGACTATGGCTACACCTTC. Translated, it gives CASSVAIGGDYGYTF.

V and J are TRBV12-3 or TRBV12-4 and TRBJ1-2, with 10 positions matching TRBD1. The CDR3 contains 13 residues. V shed 6 bases and J 5 bases; nucleotides not matched to a gene: 3. In DNA, the CDR3 is TGTGCCAGCAGCCGGACAGGGGGTTATGGCTACACCTTC. Its protein product is CASSRTGGYGYTF.

This clone was found once. The chain couples TRBV11-2 to TRBJ2-5; maybe TRBD2 (6 bases). The CDR3 sequence is 15 residues long. V was shortened by 3 bases and J by 2 bases, with 13 bases between the two germline ends. CDR1 and CDR2 (germline): SGHAT, FQNNGV. DNA for the CDR3: TGTGCCAGCAGCTTGAATCCTAGCGATCAAGAGACCCAGTACTTC. Translating it yields CASSLNPSDQETQYF. The variable domain in full, completed from reference TRBV11-2 and TRBJ2-5, reads EAGVAQSPRYKIIEKRQSVAFWCNPISGHATLYWYQQILGQGPKLLIQFQNNGVVDDSQLPKDRFSAERLKGVDSTLKIQPAKLEDSAVYLCASSLNPSDQETQYFGPGTRLLVL.

This rearrangement joins TRBV19 to TRBJ1-2; D gene ambiguous. CDR1 is LNHDA, CDR2 SQIVND, per germline (reference sequence). Trimming took off 7 bases at V and 0 bases at J, with 15 bases between the two ends. The CDR3 has 15 residues. The CDR3 sequence is CASTTVGGANYGYTF. CDR3 DNA: TGTGCCAGTACCACCGTCGGCGGAGCTAACTATGGCTACACCTTC.

This clone was seen a few times. This sequence joins TRBV18 and TRBJ1-6, with D possibly being TRBD1 (6 bases). This CDR3 has 14 amino acids. Trimming pared 4 bases from V and 8 bases from J, leaving 12 bases between. The germline CDR1 and CDR2 sequences are KGHSH and LQKENI. As DNA, the CDR3 is TGTGCCAGCTCACTAACAGGGAGGGATTCACCCCTCCACTTT. It specifies CASSLTGRDSPLHF.

The chain recombines TRBV5-6 with TRBJ1-5; weak D call: TRBD1 (6 bases). There are 16 residues in the CDR3. Germline V gene sequence: CDR1 SGHDT, CDR2 YYEEEE. V dropped 4 bases and J dropped 1 base, with 15 bases sitting between them. The CDR3 DNA follows: TGTGCCAGCAGCCTTAGGGGGAGGGCGAGCAATCAGCCCCAGCATTTT. Residues: CASSLRGRASNQPQHF.

The table lists this clone with a count of one. V gene TRBV7-9 combines with J gene TRBJ2-1; 7 bases match TRBD2. The trim removed 0 bases at V and 8 bases at J, leaving 4 bases unmatched. Germline V CDR1 and CDR2: SEHNR, FQNEAQ (reference sequence). This CDR3 comprises 14 residues. The CDR3 coding sequence is TGTGCCAGCAGCTTAGCGTCGGGGAGGGATGAGCAGTTCTTC. Its translation: CASSLASGRDEQFF.

The V gene is TRBV5-4, the J gene TRBJ2-2; unclear D gene. Deletions cut 0 bases from V and 6 bases from J, with 9 bases between. There are 14 residues in the CDR3. Germline V lookup: CDR1 SGHNT, CDR2 YYREEE (reference sequence). CDR3 sequence reads: CASSLDSNAGELFF. For the CDR3, the DNA is TGTGCCAGCAGCTTGGACAGTAATGCCGGGGAGCTGTTTTTT.

The V gene is TRBV6-2 or TRBV6-3, the J gene TRBJ1-1; D is unresolved. Trimming removed 0 bases from V and 1 base from J, with 9 bases in between. Germline V gene lookup returns CDR1 MNHEY and CDR2 SVGEGT. This CDR3 contains 15 residues. CDR3 DNA sequence: TGTGCCAGCAGTTACTCGAGAAGTTCGAACACTGAAGCTTTCTTT. Translation: CASSYSRSSNTEAFF.

CDR3 sequence reads: CSARDGREQFF. As DNA, the CDR3 is TGCAGTGCTAGAGACGGCAGGGAGCAGTTCTTC. The V and J genes are TRBV20-1 and TRBJ2-1; no reliable D call. V shed 0 bases and J shed 10 bases, with 7 bases lying between them. The CDR3 loop spans 11 amino acids. Germline CDR1 DFQATT, CDR2 SNEGSKA (reference sequence).

With regard to this clone: Other DNA sequences in this sample translate to the same CDR3. V and J are TRBV29-1 and TRBJ1-1; perhaps TRBD1 as D (6 bases). V was trimmed by 5 bases and J by 4 bases, leaving 11 bases between them. Germline CDR1 and CDR2: SQVTM and ANQGSEA. The CDR3 has 12 residues. The chain's CDR3 is CSVQQGVTEAFF. CDR3 in DNA: TGCAGCGTTCAACAGGGAGTCACTGAAGCTTTCTTT.

The chain employs TRBV15 and TRBJ1-6; a possible D gene is TRBD1 (5 bases). The CDR3 has 14 residues. V was pared by 2 bases and J by 10 bases, with 12 bases between. CDR1 and CDR2 from the germline V gene are LNHNV and YYDKDF (reference sequence). The CDR3 loop reads CATSRSGGESPLHF. For the CDR3, the DNA is TGTGCCACCAGCAGAAGCGGAGGGGAATCACCCCTCCACTTT.

This clone was seen many times. V usage is TRBV27 and J usage is TRBJ1-2; D gene ambiguous. This CDR3 spans 15 amino acids. CDR1 and CDR2 (germline): MNHEY, SMNVEV (reference sequence). Trimming cost V 1 base and J 3 bases, with 12 bases left between them. CDR3 residues: CASSLFPGGYYGYTF. DNA of the CDR3: TGTGCCAGCAGTTTATTCCCGGGAGGCTACTATGGCTACACCTTC.

The genes are TRBV12-3 or TRBV12-4 and TRBJ1-1; unclear D gene. Trimming pared 5 bases from V and 2 bases from J, leaving 6 bases between. This CDR3 is 12 amino acids long. The CDR3 nucleotides are TGTGCCAGCAGTCGAGTTAACACTGAAGCTTTCTTT. Amino acid sequence: CASSRVNTEAFF.

The CDR3 DNA reads TGTGCCAGCAGCTCAAACAGGGCAGGCGAGCAGTACGTC. Protein product: CASSSNRAGEQYV. This chain links TRBV11-1 with TRBJ2-7; D possibly corresponds to TRBD1 (6 bases). Germline V CDR1 and CDR2: SGHAT, FQDESV (reference sequence). Trimming shortened V by 4 bases and J by 6 bases, and 13 bases separated the two germline ends. This CDR3 region has 13 residues.

The V and J genes are TRBV5-1 and TRBJ2-5; 8 nucleotides align to TRBD2. Per the germline V gene, CDR1 is SGHRS and CDR2 is YFSETQ. This CDR3 has 15 residues. V dropped 0 bases and J dropped 1; count of bases not matched to a gene: 2. CDR3 in amino acids: CASSLVTSGQETQYF. DNA of the CDR3: TGCGCCAGCAGCTTGGTCACTAGCGGCCAAGAGACCCAGTACTTC.

CDR3 in amino acids: CASSEAGQGAFGAFF. The CDR3 DNA reads TGTGCCAGCAGTGAAGCCGGACAGGGGGCGTTTGGAGCTTTCTTT. V usage is TRBV2 and J usage is TRBJ1-1, with 11 bases aligning to TRBD1. The CDR3 covers 15 residues. In germline, CDR1 is SNHLY, CDR2 FYNNEI. The V gene end was trimmed by 0 bases and the J gene end by 10 bases; junction bases not matched to a gene: 7. Together with reference TRBV2 and TRBJ1-1, the CDR3 gives the full variable domain: EPEVTQTPSHQVTQMGQEVILRCVPISNHLYFYWYRQILGQKVEFLVSFYNNEISEKSEIFDDQFSVERPDGSNFTLKIRSTKLEDSAMYFCASSEAGQGAFGAFFGQGTRLTVV.

V gene TRBV6-5 combines with J gene TRBJ2-5; a weak D match, TRBD1 (6 bases). Trimming stripped 6 bases from V and 5 bases from J, with 16 bases between. CDR1 is MNHEY, CDR2 SVGAGI, per germline. CDR3 length equals 14 residues. This chain's CDR3 is CASRNEGEWETQYF. CDR3 coding DNA: TGTGCCAGCAGAAACGAGGGGGAGTGGGAGACCCAGTACTTC.

This chain uses TRBV27 with TRBJ2-5; 11 bases agree with TRBD2. Losses at the gene ends were 5 bases for V and 5 bases for J; bases not matched to a gene: 10. The CDR3 consists of 16 residues. The germline V gene encodes CDR1 MNHEY and CDR2 SMNVEV (reference sequence). The DNA of the CDR3 is TGTGCCAGCAGTGCCTTCCGACTAGCGGGAATGGAGACCCAGTACTTC. Translating it yields CASSAFRLAGMETQYF.

The V gene is TRBV6-5, the J gene TRBJ2-1; no reliable D call. The V end lost 7 bases, the J end lost 3 bases, and 10 bases lay between the germline ends. The CDR3 runs to 13 residues. Germline CDR1 is MNHEY and CDR2 is SVGAGI. The CDR3 is CASKVGNYNEQFF. CDR3 sequence (DNA): TGTGCCAGCAAAGTGGGCAACTACAATGAGCAGTTCTTC.

A few counts support this clone. This sequence joins TRBV11-3 and TRBJ2-3, with 14 positions matching TRBD2. This CDR3 is built from 18 residues. V dropped 5 bases and J dropped 6; count of bases not matched to a gene: 13. Germline V gene sequence: CDR1 SGHNT, CDR2 YENEEA. CDR3 protein: CASSPGTSGGPLLDTQYF. CDR3 sequence (DNA): TGTGCCAGCAGCCCTGGGACTAGCGGGGGCCCGCTTCTGGATACGCAGTATTTT.

The chain joins TRBV4-3 to TRBJ2-2; the match to TRBD2 covers 8 bases. The CDR3 covers 19 residues. V gave up 0 bases and J gave up 4 bases; unmatched junction bases: 13. Germline V gives CDR1 LGHNA, CDR2 YSLEER. CDR3 in amino acids: CASSQEVVRLAGFTGELFF. The CDR3 bases are TGCGCCAGCAGCCAAGAAGTTGTGCGTCTAGCGGGTTTCACCGGGGAGCTGTTTTTT.

A few counts support this clone. The gene calls are TRBV4-3 and TRBJ1-5; 7 bases line up with TRBD1. CDR1 LGHNA and CDR2 YSLEER come from the germline V gene. The CDR3 contains 18 residues. The V and J ends lost 4 bases and 0 bases, in that order; junction bases with no gene match: 12. The DNA for the CDR3 is TGCGCCAGCAGCCCCCATCCGGGACAGAAAAATAGCAATCAGCCCCAGCATTTT. Amino acid sequence: CASSPHPGQKNSNQPQHF.

The chain recombines TRBV5-5 with TRBJ1-5; 7 bases fit TRBD1. The V segment lost 2 bases and the J segment 7 bases; nucleotides outside the gene matches: 3. Germline V gene sequence: CDR1 SGHKS, CDR2 YYEKEE (reference sequence). CDR3 length equals 13 residues. The DNA of the CDR3 is TGTGCCAGCAGCTTCGACAGGGACCAGCCCCAGCATTTT. Encoded protein: CASSFDRDQPQHF. Full variable domain (remainder filled in from reference TRBV5-5 and TRBJ1-5): DAGVTQSPTHLIKTRGQQVTLRCSPISGHKSVSWYQQVLGQGPQFIFQYYEKEERGRGNFPDRFSARQFPNYSSELNVNALLLGDSALYLCASSFDRDQPQHFGDGTRLSIL.